This T cell receptor (beta chain) was sequenced during a study of molecular identifiers for immune sequencing clone quantification. In the study overall: With replicates, the RNA of around 20,000 or 99,000 naive CD8 cells was split five ways and four were sequenced.

A word on this clonotype: Its target is unknown. Germline and junction disagree at one end, which may indicate a read error.

Naive CD8 T cells underwent sorting with the CD8+CD4-CCR7+CD45RA+ definition. One entry per CDR3 protein, called by TCRdb with MiXCR from the PCR reads. The sample holds around 480,000 distinct CDR3 sequences, about 25% seen once. Study findings and constraints: Under 1% of molecules in naive cells, but over 97% of effector molecules, belonged to clones above 20 RNA copies. Underestimated sizes of highly expanded clones could result from identical TCR molecules that share a barcode.

The germline V gene has CDR1 GTSNPN and CDR2 SVGIG (reference sequence). The CDR3 contains 12 residues. The receptor comes from a human donor in good health. Some libraries in this study had Jurkat cell RNA spiked in. The sample consisted of naive CD8+ T cells from blood, with Jurkat cell RNA spiked in. Subset meaning: FACS-sorted CD8+CD4-CCR7+CD45RA+ naive T cells. The chain carries TRBV30 and TRBJ2-7; weak D call: TRBD2 (5 bases). In DNA, the CDR3 is TGTGCCTGGAGTCTCGGCGGTAGCGAGCGGTACTTC. This gives the protein CAWSLGGSERYF.